The 6 T cell receptor beta chains below all came from one sample that was sequenced in a study of shared clonotypes between healthy human individuals. CD45RO-negative CD8 cells positively selected for CCR7 made up the naive population, which excluded terminally differentiated effector memory CD45RA+ cells. Produced via immunoSEQ multiplex PCR; TCRdb's table is partial and in-frame only. The data contain about 2.2 million clones, 90% to 95% of them seen just once; the ten biggest clones take up roughly 1.7%. The sequenced material came from naive CD8+ T cells from PBMCs. The receptors stem from a man aged 18 to 30 in good health. Some clones in this sample may be carry-over from other donors' samples.

The V call is TRBV18, the J call TRBJ2-5; no clear D. The germline V gene encodes CDR1 KGHSH and CDR2 LQKENI. This CDR3 contains 14 residues. The V end was cut by 2 bases, the J end by 4 bases, with 11 bases between. This chain's CDR3 is CASSPSEQRETQYF. The CDR3 bases are TGTGCCAGCTCACCATCCGAGCAGCGAGAGACCCAGTACTTC.

The V gene is TRBV7-9, the J gene TRBJ2-4; D possibly uses TRBD1 or TRBD2 (5 bases each). This CDR3 comprises 15 residues. Germline loops: CDR1 SEHNR, CDR2 FQNEAQ (reference sequence). The V and J ends lost 2 bases and 5 bases respectively, with 13 bases between them. DNA for the CDR3: TGTGCCAGCAGCTTACGGGCTGGGACGGAAAACATTCAGTACTTC. This codes for CASSLRAGTENIQYF.

This clone occurred once. At the DNA level, this CDR3 is encoded by other sequences in the same sample as well. This chain uses TRBV6-5 with TRBJ2-7, with a possible D match to TRBD1 (5 bases). The CDR3 spans 13 residues. Per the germline V gene, CDR1 is MNHEY and CDR2 is SVGAGI. V was clipped by 0 bases and J by 6 bases, with 9 bases between them. The CDR3 coding sequence is TGTGCCAGCAGTTACTCGAGTGGGGCCGAGCAGTACTTC. This translates into CASSYSSGAEQYF.

The chain recombines TRBV6-5 with TRBJ2-1; perhaps D is TRBD1 or TRBD2 (5 bases each). V lost 7 bases, J lost 7 bases, and 17 bases lay in between. Germline lookup yields CDR1 MNHEY and CDR2 SVGAGI. The CDR3 has 14 amino acids. The CDR3 protein is CASKGTDEGNEQFF. The CDR3 bases are TGTGCCAGCAAAGGGACCGACGAAGGGAATGAGCAGTTCTTC.

On this clone: The identical CDR3 is also encoded by other nucleotide sequences in the sample. CDR3 in DNA: TGTGCCAGCAGTTCAGGGCTGAACACTGAAGCTTTCTTT. This translates into CASSSGLNTEAFF. The chain combines TRBV6-5 with TRBJ1-1; D perhaps matches TRBD1 (5 bases). CDR3 length: 13 amino acids. V lost 4 bases and J lost 0, with 6 bases in between. The germline gives CDR1 MNHEY, CDR2 SVGAGI.

V is TRBV6-5 and J is TRBJ2-7, with TRBD1 identical over 7 bases. Germline V lookup: CDR1 MNHEY, CDR2 SVGAGI. V lost 5 bases, J lost 0 bases, and 7 bases stayed unmatched. The CDR3 runs to 15 residues. The CDR3 protein is CASSPRTGSSYEQYF. DNA for the CDR3: TGTGCCAGCAGTCCCCGGACAGGAAGCTCCTACGAGCAGTACTTC.